The T cell receptor beta chain described here comes from a study of blood T cell repertoires in COVID-19. Study-wide context: Sites in the United States, Italy and Spain provided acute and convalescent COVID-19 samples.

The CDR3 contains 17 residues. Trimming took off 4 bases at V and 0 bases at J, with 16 bases between the two ends. From germline, CDR1 is SGHDN and CDR2 FVKESK. In the authors' methods: Nucleated cell counts were estimated from reference gene primer amplification. Here immunoSEQ multiplex PCR was the method, and the copy in TCRdb shows in-frame clones only, minus some. V, J and clone size are those of that table, while D and trimming were read from the DNA. The sample shows some 360,000 clones, around 87% of them seen only once. Sequenced input: peripheral blood. J is TRBJ1-3 and V is TRBV14; perhaps TRBD1 as D (6 bases). The receptor's source is a woman aged 55-70 years with COVID-19, enrolled during active disease. The CDR3: CASSPPGTPSSGNTIYF. In nucleotides, the CDR3 is TGTGCCAGCAGCCCCCCCGGGACACCGAGCTCTGGAAACACCATATATTTT.